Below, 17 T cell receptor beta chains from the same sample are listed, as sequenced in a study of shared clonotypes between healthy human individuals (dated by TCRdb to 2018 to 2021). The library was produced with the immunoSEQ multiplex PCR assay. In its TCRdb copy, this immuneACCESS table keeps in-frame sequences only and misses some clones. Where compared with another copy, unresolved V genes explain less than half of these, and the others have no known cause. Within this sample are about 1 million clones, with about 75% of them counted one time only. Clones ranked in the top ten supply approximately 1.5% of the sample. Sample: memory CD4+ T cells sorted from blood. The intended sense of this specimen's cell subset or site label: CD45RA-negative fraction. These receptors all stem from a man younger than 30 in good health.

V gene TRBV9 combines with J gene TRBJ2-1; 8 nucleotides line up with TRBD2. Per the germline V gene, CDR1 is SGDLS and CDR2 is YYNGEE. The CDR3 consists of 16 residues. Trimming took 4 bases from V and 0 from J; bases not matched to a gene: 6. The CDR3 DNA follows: TGTGCCAGCAGCACCAGCGGGAGAGGCTCCTACAATGAGCAGTTCTTC. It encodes CASSTSGRGSYNEQFF.

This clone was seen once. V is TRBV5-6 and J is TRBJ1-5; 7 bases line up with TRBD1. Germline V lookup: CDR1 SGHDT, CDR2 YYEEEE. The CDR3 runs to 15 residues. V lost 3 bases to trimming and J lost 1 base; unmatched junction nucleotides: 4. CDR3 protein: CASSYRGTSNQPQHF. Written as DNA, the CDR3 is TGTGCCAGCAGCTACAGGGGAACCAGCAATCAGCCCCAGCATTTT.

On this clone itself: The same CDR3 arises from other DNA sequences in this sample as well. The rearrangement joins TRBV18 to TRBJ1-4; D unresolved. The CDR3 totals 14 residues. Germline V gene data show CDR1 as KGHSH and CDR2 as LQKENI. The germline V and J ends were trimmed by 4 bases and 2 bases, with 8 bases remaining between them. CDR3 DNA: TGTGCCAGCTCACGGGGTGCGACTAATGAAAAACTGTTTTTT. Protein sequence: CASSRGATNEKLFF.

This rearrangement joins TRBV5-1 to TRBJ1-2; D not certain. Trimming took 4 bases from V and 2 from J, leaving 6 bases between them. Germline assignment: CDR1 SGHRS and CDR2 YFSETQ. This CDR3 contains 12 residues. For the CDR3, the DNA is TGCGCCAGCAGCATGGAGAACTATGGCTACACCTTC. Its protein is CASSMENYGYTF. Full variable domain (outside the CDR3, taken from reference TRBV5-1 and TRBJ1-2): KAGVTQTPRYLIKTRGQQVTLSCSPISGHRSVSWYQQTPGQGLQFLFEYFSETQRNKGNFPGRFSGRQFSNSRSEMNVSTLELGDSALYLCASSMENYGYTFGSGTRLTVV.

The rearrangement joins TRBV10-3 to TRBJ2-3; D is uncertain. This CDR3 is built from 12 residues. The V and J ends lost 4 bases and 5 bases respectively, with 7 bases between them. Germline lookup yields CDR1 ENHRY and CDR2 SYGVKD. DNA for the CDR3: TGTGCCATCAGTGGGGCAGTAGATACGCAGTATTTT. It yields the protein CAISGAVDTQYF.

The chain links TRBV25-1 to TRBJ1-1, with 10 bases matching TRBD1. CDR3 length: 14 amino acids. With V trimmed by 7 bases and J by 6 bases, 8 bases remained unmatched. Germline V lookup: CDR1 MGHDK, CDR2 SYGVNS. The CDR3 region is CASKGQGIWSEAFF. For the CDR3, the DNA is TGTGCCAGCAAGGGACAGGGGATTTGGTCTGAAGCTTTCTTT.

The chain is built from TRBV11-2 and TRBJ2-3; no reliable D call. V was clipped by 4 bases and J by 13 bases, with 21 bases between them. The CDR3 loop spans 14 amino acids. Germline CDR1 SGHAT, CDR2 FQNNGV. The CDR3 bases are TGTGCCAGCAGCTCCGATGGTTCCGGACGTATGGAGTATTTT. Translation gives CASSSDGSGRMEYF.

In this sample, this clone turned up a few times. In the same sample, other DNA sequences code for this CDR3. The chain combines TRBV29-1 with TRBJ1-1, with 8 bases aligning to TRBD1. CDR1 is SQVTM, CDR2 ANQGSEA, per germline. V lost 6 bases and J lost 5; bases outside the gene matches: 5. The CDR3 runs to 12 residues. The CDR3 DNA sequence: TGCAGCGTGCGTACAGGGGGGACTGAAGCTTTCTTT. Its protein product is CSVRTGGTEAFF.

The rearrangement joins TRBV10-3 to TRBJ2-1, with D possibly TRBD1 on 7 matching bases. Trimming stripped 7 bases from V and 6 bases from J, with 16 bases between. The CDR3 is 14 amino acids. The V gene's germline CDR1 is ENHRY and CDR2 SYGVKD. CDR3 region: CAITGDSGFNEQFF. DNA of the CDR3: TGTGCCATCACGGGGGACAGCGGCTTCAATGAGCAGTTCTTC.

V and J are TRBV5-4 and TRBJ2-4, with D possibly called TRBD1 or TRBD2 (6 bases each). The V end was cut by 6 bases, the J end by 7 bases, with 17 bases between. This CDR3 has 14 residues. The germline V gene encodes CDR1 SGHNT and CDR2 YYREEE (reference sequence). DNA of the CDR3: TGTGCCAGCAACCTATGGGGGGCTGCGAACATTCAGTACTTC. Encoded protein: CASNLWGAANIQYF.

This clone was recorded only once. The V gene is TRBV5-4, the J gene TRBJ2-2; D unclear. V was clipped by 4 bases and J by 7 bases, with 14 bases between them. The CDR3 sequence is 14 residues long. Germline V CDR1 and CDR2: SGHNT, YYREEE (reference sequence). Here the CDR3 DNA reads TGTGCCAGCAGCCTCGGTTATGAGCGCGGGGAGCTGTTTTTT. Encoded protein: CASSLGYERGELFF.

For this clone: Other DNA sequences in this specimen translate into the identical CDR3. The CDR3 is CASSRDRDYGYTF. CDR3 bases: TGTGCCAGCAGCCGCGATCGGGACTATGGCTACACCTTC. This chain links TRBV5-4 with TRBJ1-2; no firm D call. CDR3 length: 13 residues. The germline V and J ends were trimmed by 4 bases and 3 bases, with 10 bases remaining between them. Germline lookup yields CDR1 SGHNT and CDR2 YYREEE (reference sequence).

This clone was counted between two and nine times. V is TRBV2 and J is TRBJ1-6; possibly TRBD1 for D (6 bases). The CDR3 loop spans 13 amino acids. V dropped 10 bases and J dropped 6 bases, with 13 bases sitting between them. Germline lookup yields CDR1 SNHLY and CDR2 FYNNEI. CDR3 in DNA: TGTGCCATCTTGGGACATCCTAATTCACCCCTCCACTTT. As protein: CAILGHPNSPLHF.

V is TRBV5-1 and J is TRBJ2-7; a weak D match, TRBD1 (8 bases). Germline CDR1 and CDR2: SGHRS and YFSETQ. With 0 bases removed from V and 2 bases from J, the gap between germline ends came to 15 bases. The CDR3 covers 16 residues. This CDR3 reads CASSLDPTGGAYEQYF. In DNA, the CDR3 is TGCGCCAGCAGCTTGGACCCCACAGGGGGGGCCTACGAGCAGTACTTC.

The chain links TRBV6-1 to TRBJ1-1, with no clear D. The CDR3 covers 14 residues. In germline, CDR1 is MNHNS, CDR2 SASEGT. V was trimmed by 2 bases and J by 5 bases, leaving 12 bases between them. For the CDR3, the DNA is TGTGCCAGCAGTGAACAGGCAGGTGGAACTGAAGCTTTCTTT. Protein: CASSEQAGGTEAFF.

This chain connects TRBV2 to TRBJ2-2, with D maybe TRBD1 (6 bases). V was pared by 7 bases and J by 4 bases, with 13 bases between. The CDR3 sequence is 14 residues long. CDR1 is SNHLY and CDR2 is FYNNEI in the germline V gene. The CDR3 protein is CASTPEGGTGELFF. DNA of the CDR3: TGTGCCAGCACCCCTGAAGGGGGCACCGGGGAGCTGTTTTTT.

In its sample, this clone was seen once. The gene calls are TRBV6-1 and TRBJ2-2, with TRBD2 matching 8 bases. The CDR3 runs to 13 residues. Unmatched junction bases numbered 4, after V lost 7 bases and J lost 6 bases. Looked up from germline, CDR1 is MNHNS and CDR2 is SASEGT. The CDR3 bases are TGTGCCAGCATCCTGCGGGGGGCCGGGGAGCTGTTTTTT. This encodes CASILRGAGELFF.